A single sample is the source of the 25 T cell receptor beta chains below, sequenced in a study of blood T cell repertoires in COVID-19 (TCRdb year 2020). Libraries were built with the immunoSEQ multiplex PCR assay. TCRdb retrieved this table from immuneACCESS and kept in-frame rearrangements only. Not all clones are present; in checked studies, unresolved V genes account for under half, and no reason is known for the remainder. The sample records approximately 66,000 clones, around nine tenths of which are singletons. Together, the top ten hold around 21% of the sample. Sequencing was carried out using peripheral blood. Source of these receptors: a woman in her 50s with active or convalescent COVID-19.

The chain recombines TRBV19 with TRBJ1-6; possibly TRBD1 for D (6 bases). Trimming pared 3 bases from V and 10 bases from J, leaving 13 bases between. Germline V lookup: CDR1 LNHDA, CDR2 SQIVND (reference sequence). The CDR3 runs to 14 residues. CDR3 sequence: CASSILGQGSPLHF. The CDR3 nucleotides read TGTGCCAGTAGTATCCTGGGACAAGGATCACCCCTCCACTTT.

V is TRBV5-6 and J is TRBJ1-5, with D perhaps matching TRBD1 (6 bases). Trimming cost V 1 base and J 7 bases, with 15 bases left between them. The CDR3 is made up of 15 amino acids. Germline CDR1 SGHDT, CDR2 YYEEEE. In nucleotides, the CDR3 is TGTGCCAGCAGCTTGAAGGGGCAGGGGAGACAGCCCCAGCATTTT. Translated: CASSLKGQGRQPQHF.

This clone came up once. The CDR3 nucleotides are TGCGCCAGCAGCCAAGAACTCAGGGGGCGGACTGAAGCTTTCTTT. It codes for CASSQELRGRTEAFF. This chain joins TRBV4-1 and TRBJ1-1; 8 bases fit TRBD1. Germline-derived CDR1 and CDR2 are MGHRA and YSYEKL. This CDR3 is 15 amino acids long. Trimming cost V 0 bases and J 5 bases; bases outside gene matches: 5.

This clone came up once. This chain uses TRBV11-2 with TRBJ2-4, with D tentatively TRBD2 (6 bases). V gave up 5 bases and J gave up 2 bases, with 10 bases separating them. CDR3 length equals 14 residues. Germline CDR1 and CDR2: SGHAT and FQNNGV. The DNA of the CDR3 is TGTGCCAGCAGCCCCGGACTATCCAAAAACATTCAGTACTTC. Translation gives CASSPGLSKNIQYF.

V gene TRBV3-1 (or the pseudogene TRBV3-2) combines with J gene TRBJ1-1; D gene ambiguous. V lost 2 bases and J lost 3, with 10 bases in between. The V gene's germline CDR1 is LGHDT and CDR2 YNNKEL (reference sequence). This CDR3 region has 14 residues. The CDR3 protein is CASSQQDTHTEAFF. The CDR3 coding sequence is TGTGCCAGCAGCCAACAAGACACCCACACTGAAGCTTTCTTT.

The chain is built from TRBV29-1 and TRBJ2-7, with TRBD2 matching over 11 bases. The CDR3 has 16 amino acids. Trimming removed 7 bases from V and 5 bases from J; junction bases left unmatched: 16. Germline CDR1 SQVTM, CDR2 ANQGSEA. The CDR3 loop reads CSATGLAGLPFDEQYF. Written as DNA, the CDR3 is TGCAGCGCCACCGGACTAGCGGGCCTGCCGTTCGACGAGCAGTACTTC.

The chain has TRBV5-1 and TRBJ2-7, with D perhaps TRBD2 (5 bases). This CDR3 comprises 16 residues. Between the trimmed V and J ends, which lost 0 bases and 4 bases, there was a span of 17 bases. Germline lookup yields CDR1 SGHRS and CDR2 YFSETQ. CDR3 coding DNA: TGCGCCAGCAGCTTGGGGGCGGGTAATCGCGTGTACGAGCAGTACTTC. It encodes CASSLGAGNRVYEQYF.

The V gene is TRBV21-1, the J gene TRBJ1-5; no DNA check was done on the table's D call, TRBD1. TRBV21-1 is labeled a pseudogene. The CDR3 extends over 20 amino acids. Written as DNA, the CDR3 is TGTGCCAGCAGCAAAGGGACAGGGGACATATCTGCTTTAGGCAATCAGCCCCAGCATTTT. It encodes CASSKGTGDISALGNQPQHF.

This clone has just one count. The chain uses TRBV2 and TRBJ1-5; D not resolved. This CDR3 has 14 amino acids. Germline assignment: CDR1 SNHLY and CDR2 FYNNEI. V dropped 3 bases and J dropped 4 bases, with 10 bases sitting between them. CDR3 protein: CASSDVASNQPQHF. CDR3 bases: TGTGCCAGCAGTGACGTGGCATCTAATCAGCCCCAGCATTTT.

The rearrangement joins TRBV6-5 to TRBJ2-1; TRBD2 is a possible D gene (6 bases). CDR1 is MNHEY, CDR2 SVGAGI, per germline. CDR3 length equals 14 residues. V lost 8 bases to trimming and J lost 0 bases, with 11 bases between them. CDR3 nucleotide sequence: TGTGCCAGCCATAGCGGAAGCTCCTACAATGAGCAGTTCTTC. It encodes CASHSGSSYNEQFF.

The CDR3: CASSFQRGIYNEQFF. CDR3 DNA sequence: TGCGCCAGCAGCTTCCAGCGGGGTATCTACAATGAGCAGTTCTTC. The gene calls are TRBV5-1 and TRBJ2-1, with 7 bases aligning to TRBD2. Germline V gene lookup returns CDR1 SGHRS and CDR2 YFSETQ. The CDR3 runs to 15 residues. V was clipped by 2 bases and J by 3 bases; unmatched bases: 5.

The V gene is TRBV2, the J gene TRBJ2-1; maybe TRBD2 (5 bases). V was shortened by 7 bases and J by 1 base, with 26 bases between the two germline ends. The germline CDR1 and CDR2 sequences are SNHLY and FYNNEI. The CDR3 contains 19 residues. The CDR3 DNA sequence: TGTGCCAGCAATACCCCCCGAGCGGAGAAGACCCGGTCCTACAATGAGCAGTTCTTC. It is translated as CASNTPRAEKTRSYNEQFF.

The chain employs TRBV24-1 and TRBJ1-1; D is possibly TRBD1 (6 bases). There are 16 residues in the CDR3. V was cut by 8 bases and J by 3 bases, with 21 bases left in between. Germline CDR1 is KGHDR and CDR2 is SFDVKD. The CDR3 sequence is CATNLPQGTSDTEAFF. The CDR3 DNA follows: TGTGCCACCAATCTCCCCCAGGGGACGAGTGACACTGAAGCTTTCTTT.

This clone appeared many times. The CDR3 DNA is TGTGCCAGTAGGCTATCGGGAGATACGCAGTATTTT. It is translated as CASRLSGDTQYF. The chain is built from TRBV19 and TRBJ2-3; D not certain. There are 12 residues in the CDR3. CDR1 and CDR2 (germline): LNHDA, SQIVND (reference sequence). Trimming pared 6 bases from V and 5 bases from J, leaving 9 bases between.

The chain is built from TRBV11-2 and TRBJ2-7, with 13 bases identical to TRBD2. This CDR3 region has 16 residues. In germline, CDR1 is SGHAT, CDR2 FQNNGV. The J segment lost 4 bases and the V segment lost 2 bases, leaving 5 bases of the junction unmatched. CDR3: CASSLWGLAGKYEQYF. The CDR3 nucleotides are TGTGCCAGCAGCTTATGGGGACTAGCGGGAAAATACGAGCAGTACTTC. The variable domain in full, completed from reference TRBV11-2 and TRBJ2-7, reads EAGVAQSPRYKIIEKRQSVAFWCNPISGHATLYWYQQILGQGPKLLIQFQNNGVVDDSQLPKDRFSAERLKGVDSTLKIQPAKLEDSAVYLCASSLWGLAGKYEQYFGPGTRLTVT.

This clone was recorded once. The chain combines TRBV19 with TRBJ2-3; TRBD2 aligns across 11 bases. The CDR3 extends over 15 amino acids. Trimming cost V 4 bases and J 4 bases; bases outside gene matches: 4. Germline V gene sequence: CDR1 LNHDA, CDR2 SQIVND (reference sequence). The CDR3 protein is CASSKLAGEADTQYF. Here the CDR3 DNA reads TGTGCCAGTAGTAAACTAGCGGGAGAAGCAGATACGCAGTATTTT.

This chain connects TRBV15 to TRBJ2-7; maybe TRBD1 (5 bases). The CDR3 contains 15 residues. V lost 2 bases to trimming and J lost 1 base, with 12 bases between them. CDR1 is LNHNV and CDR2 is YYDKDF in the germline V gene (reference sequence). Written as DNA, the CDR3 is TGTGCCACCAGCAGAACTGCAACAGGTTCCTACGAGCAGTACTTC. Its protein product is CATSRTATGSYEQYF.

CDR3 nucleotide sequence: TGTGCCAGCAGTCGAGGCCTCTTATCTAACTATGGCTACACCTTC. It is translated as CASSRGLLSNYGYTF. This sequence joins TRBV28 and TRBJ1-2; no clear D. The CDR3 is made up of 15 amino acids. V was clipped by 5 bases and J by 0 bases, with 13 bases between them. In germline, CDR1 is MDHEN, CDR2 SYDVKM.

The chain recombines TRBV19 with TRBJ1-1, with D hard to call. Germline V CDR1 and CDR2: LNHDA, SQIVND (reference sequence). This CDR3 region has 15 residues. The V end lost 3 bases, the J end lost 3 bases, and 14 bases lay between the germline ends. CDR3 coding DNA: TGTGCCAGTAGTATCTATGCCACGTCCGACACTGAAGCTTTCTTT. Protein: CASSIYATSDTEAFF.

CDR3 protein: CASSLRVAGTDTQYF. DNA of the CDR3: TGTGCCAGCAGCTTGAGGGTAGCGGGAACAGATACGCAGTATTTT. The chain carries TRBV7-2 and TRBJ2-3, with 8 bases that match TRBD2. With V trimmed by 3 bases and J by 3 bases, 5 bases remained unmatched. The germline V gene has CDR1 SGHTA and CDR2 FQGNSA. The length of the CDR3 is 15 residues.

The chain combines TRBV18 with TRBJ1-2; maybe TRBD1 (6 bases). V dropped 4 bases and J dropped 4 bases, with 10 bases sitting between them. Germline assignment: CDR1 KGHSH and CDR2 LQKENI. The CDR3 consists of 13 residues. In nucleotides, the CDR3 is TGTGCCAGCTCACTTGACAGGATCTATGGCTACACCTTC. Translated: CASSLDRIYGYTF.

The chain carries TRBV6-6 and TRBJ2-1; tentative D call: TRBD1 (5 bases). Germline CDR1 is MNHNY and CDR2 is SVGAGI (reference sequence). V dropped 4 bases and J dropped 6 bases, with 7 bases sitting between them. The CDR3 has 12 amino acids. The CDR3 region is CASSSQGNEQFF. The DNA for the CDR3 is TGTGCCAGCAGTTCCCAGGGCAATGAGCAGTTCTTC.

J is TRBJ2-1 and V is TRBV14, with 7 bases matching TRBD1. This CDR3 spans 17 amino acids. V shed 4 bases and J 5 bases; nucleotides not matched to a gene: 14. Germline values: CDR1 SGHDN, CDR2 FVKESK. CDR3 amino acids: CASSPGTVEERNNEQFF. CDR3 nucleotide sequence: TGTGCCAGCAGCCCTGGGACAGTAGAGGAGAGGAACAATGAGCAGTTCTTC.

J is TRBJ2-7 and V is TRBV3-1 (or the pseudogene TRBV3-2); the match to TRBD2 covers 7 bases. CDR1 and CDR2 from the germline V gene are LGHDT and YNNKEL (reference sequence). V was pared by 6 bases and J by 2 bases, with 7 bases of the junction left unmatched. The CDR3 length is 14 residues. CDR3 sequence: CASRASGNTYEQYF. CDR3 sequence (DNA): TGTGCCAGCAGGGCGAGCGGGAATACCTACGAGCAGTACTTC.

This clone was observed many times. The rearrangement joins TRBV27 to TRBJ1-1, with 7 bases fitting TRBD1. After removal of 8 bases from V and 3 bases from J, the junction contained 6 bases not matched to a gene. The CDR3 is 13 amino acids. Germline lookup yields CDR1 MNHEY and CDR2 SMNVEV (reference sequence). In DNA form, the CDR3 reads TGTGCCAGCCGTAGGGACAGACACACTGAAGCTTTCTTT. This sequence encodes CASRRDRHTEAFF.